The clone carrying this T cell receptor beta chain has just one count. The data were produced by immunoSEQ multiplex PCR, yet TCRdb's version contains in-frame clones alone and is incomplete. The sample records around 140,000 clones, roughly nine tenths being singletons. These data come from a study of blood T cell repertoires in COVID-19. Whole-study context: T cells, B-cell-depleted T cells, or PBMCs provided the cDNA or gDNA that served as material.

The V and J ends lost 6 bases and 1 base respectively, with 7 bases between them. Germline V lookup: CDR1 ENHRY, CDR2 SYGVKD. The length of the CDR3 is 12 residues. This clonotype was sampled from a human donor in a cohort sampled during active COVID-19. The sample comprised peripheral blood. The chain links TRBV10-3 to TRBJ2-7; tentative D call: TRBD1 (6 bases). The CDR3 loop is CAISTGSYEQYF. The CDR3 bases are TGTGCCATCAGCACAGGGTCCTACGAGCAGTACTTC.